This T cell receptor (beta chain) is drawn from a study of blood T cell repertoires in COVID-19. Study context: COVID-19 samples collected from the United States, Italy and Spain covered acute and convalescent phases. In each case, the material was cDNA or gDNA derived from T cells, B-cell-depleted T cells, or PBMCs.

V was trimmed by 0 bases and J by 5 bases, leaving 14 bases between them. This CDR3 contains 15 residues. CDR1 is SGHRS and CDR2 is YFSETQ in the germline V gene. As originally analysed: Amplification of reference gene primers was used by the study to estimate nucleated cell counts. Profiling relied on immunoSEQ multiplex PCR, and the TCRdb table lists in-frame clones only, not all of them. That table is the source of V, J and clone size, and D and trimming were worked out from the DNA. The data hold under 200,000 clones, with 65% to 80% observed a single time. V usage is TRBV5-1 and J usage is TRBJ2-5; a possible D gene is TRBD2 (6 bases). Sequenced material: peripheral blood. The sequence was collected from a man aged 55 to 70 with acute or convalescent COVID-19. The CDR3 reads CASSLASAGSETQYF. In nucleotides, the CDR3 is TGCGCCAGCAGCTTGGCCAGCGCGGGGTCGGAGACCCAGTACTTC.